This note documents a single T cell receptor (beta chain) sequence. This CDR3 spans 17 amino acids. The data were obtained in a study of blood T cell repertoires in COVID-19. In the original processing: From reference gene primer amplification, estimates of nucleated cell counts were derived. This table comes from immunoSEQ multiplex PCR, and its TCRdb copy is limited to in-frame clones, with some not included. That table furnishes V, J and clone size, whereas the DNA furnished D and trimming. The table records 250,000 or so clones, 89% of them present only once. This receptor was taken from a middle-aged woman who had recovered from COVID-19. Material: peripheral blood. V usage is TRBV21-1 and J usage is TRBJ2-1; TRBD2, the D gene given by the table, was not confirmed from the DNA. TRBV21-1 is reported as a pseudogene. The CDR3 nucleotides read TGTGCCAGCAGCAGGCCTTCACTAGTACCCCCCGACAATGAGCAGTTCTTC. It is translated as CASSRPSLVPPDNEQFF.